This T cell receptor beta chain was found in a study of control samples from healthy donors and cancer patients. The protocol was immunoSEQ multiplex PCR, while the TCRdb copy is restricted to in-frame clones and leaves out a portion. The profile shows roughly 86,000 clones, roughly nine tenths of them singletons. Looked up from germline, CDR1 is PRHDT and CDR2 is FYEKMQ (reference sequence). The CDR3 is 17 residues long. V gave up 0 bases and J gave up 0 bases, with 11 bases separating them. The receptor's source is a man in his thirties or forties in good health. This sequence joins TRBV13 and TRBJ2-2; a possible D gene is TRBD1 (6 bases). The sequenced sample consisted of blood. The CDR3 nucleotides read TGTGCCAGCAGCTTAGGGGACAGAAGAACGAACACCGGGGAGCTGTTTTTT. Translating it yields CASSLGDRRTNTGELFF.